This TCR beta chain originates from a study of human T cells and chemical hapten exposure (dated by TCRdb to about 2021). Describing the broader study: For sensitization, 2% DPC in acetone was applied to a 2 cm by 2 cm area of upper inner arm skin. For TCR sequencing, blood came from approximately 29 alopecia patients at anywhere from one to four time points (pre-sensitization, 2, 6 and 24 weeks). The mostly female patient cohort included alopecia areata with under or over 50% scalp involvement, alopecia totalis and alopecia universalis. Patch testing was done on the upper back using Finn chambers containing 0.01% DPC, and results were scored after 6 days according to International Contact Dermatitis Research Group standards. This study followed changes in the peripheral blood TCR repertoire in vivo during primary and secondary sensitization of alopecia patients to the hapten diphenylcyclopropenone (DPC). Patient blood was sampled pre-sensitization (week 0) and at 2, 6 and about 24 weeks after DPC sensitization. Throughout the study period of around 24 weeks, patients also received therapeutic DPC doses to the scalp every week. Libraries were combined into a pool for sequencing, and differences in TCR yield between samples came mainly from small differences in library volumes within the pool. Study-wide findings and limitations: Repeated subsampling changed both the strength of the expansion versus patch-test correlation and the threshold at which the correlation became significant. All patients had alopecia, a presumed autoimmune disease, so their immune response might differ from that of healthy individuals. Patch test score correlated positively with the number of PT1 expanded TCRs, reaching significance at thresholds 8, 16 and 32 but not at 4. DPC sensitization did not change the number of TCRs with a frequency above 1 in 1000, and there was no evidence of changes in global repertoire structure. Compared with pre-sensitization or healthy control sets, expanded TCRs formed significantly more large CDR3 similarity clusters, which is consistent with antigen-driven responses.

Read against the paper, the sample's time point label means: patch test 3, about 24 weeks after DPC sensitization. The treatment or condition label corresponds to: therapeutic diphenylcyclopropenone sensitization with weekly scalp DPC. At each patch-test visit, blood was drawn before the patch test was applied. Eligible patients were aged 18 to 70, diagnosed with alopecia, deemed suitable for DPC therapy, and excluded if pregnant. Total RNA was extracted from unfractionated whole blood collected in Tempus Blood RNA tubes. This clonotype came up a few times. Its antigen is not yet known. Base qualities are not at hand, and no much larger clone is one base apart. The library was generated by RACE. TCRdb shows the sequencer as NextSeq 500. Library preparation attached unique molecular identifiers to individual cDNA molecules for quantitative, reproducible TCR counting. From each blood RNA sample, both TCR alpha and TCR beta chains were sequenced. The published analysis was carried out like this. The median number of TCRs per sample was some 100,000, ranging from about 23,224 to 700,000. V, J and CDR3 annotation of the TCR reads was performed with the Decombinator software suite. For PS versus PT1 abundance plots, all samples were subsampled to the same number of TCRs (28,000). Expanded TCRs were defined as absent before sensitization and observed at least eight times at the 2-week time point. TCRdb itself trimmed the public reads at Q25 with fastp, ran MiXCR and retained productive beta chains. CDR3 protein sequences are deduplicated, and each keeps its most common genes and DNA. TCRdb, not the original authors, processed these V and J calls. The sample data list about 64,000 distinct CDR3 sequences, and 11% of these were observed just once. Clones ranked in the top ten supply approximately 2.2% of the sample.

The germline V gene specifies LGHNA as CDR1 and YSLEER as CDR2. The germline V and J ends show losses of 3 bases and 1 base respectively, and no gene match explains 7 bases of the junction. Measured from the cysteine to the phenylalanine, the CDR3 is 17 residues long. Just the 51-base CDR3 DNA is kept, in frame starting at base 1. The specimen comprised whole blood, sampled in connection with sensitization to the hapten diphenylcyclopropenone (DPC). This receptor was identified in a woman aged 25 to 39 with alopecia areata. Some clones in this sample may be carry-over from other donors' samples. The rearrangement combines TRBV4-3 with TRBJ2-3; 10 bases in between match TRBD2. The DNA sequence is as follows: TGCGCCAGCAGCCAGACGTCTGGGACTAGCGGCACAGATACGCAGTATTTT. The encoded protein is CASSQTSGTSGTDTQYF.